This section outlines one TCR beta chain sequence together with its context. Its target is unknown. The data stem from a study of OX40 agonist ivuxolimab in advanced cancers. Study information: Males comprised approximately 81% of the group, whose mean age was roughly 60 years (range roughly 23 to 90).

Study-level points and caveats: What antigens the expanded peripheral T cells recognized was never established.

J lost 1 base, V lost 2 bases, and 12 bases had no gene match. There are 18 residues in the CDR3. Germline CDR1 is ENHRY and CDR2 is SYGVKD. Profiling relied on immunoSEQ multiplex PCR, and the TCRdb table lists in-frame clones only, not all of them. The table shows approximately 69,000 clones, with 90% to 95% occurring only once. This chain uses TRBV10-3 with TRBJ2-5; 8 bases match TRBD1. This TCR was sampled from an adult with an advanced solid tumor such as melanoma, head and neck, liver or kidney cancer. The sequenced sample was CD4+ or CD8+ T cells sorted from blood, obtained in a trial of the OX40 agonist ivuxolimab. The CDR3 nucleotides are TGTGCCATCAGTGAGCCGAGGACAGGGACCCGTGCCCAAGAGACCCAGTACTTC. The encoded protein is CAISEPRTGTRAQETQYF.